The sample holds many counts of the clone carrying this T cell receptor (beta chain). What it binds is not known. V was pared by 5 bases and J by 2 bases, with 16 bases between. This CDR3 is built from 15 residues. The data derive from a study of breast tumors, draining lymph nodes, adjacent tissues. The study, taken as a whole, reports: Tumor T cell lymph node origin was a supported hypothesis, not proven. Luminal-like breast cancer showed significantly higher tumor–nontumor repertoire similarity than basal-like. Compared with lymph nodes, tumors were less diverse; compared with nontumor tissue, more. Data fit most tumor T cells coming from lymph node, expanding in tumor.

Breast cancer patients provided tissue from their axillary draining lymph nodes. TCRdb itself ran the multiplex PCR reads through MiXCR, one entry per CDR3 protein. The sample yields 70,000 to 95,000 distinct CDR3 sequences, approximately 19% seen once. This chain joins TRBV12-3 or TRBV12-4 and TRBJ2-7, with D tentatively TRBD1 or TRBD2 (6 bases each). The specimen was axillary lymph node tissue. The clonotype was recovered from a female donor with breast cancer. Some clones in this sample may be carry-over from other donors' samples. This CDR3 reads CASSPEGGPTYEQYF. DNA of the CDR3: TGTGCCAGCAGTCCTGAGGGGGGCCCAACCTACGAGCAGTACTTC.